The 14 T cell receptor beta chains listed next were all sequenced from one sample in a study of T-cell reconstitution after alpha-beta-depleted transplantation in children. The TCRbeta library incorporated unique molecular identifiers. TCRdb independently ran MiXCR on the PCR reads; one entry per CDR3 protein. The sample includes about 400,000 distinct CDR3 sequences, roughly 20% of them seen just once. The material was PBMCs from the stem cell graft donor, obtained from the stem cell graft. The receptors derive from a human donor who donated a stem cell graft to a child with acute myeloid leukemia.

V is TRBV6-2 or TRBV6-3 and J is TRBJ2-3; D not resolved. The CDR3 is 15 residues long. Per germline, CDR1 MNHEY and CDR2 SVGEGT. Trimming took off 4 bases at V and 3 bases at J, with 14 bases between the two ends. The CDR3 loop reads CASSSPRILTDTQYF. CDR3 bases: TGTGCCAGCAGTTCTCCTAGAATTTTGACAGATACGCAGTATTTT.

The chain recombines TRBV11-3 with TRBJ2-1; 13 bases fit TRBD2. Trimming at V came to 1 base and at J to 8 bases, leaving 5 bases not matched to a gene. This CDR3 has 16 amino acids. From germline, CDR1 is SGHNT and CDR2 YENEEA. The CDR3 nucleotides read TGTGCCAGCAGCTTAGTCGGGACTAGCGGGAAGGATGAGCAGTTCTTC. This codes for CASSLVGTSGKDEQFF. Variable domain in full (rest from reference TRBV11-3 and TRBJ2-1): EAGVVQSPRYKIIEKKQPVAFWCNPISGHNTLYWYLQNLGQGPELLIRYENEEAVDDSQLPKDRFSAERLKGVDSTLKIQPAELGDSAVYLCASSLVGTSGKDEQFFGPGTRLTVL.

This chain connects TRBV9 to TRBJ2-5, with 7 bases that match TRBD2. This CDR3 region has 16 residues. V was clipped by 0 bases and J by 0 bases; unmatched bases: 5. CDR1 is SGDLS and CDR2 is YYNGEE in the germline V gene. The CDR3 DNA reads TGTGCCAGCAGCGTAGCCCCAGCGGGGAACCAAGAGACCCAGTACTTC. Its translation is CASSVAPAGNQETQYF.

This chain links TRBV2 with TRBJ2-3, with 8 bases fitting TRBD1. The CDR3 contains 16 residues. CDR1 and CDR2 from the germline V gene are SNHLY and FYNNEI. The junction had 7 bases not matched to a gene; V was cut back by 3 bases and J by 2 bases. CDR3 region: CASSEPGQALTDTQYF. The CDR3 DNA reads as TGTGCCAGCAGTGAGCCGGGACAGGCCCTCACAGATACGCAGTATTTT.

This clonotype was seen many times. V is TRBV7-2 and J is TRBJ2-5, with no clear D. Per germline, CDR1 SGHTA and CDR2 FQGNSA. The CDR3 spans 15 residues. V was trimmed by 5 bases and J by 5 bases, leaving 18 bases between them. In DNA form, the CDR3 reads TGTGCCAGCAGCCCCTTTGCGACCTTGTTGGAGACCCAGTACTTC. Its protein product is CASSPFATLLETQYF.

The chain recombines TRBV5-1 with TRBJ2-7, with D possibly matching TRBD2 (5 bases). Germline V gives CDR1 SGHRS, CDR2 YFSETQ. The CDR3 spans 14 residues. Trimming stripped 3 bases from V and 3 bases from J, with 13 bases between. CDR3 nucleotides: TGCGCCAGCAGCTACGGGGTAGCAGGCTACGAGCAGTACTTC. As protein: CASSYGVAGYEQYF. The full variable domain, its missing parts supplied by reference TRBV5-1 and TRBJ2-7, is KAGVTQTPRYLIKTRGQQVTLSCSPISGHRSVSWYQQTPGQGLQFLFEYFSETQRNKGNFPGRFSGRQFSNSRSEMNVSTLELGDSALYLCASSYGVAGYEQYFGPGTRLTVT.

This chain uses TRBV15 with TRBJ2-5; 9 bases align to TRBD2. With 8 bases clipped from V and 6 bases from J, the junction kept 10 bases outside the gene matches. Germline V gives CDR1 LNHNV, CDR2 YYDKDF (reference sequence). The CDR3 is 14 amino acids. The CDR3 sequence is CATRGRTSEKTQYF. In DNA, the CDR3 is TGTGCCACCCGGGGTCGGACTAGCGAAAAGACCCAGTACTTC.

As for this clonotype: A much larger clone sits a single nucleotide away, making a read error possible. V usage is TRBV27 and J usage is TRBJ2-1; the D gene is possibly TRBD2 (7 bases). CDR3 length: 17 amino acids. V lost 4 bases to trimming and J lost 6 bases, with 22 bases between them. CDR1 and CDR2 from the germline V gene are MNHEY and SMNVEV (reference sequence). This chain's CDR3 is CASSSLWTRGRANEQFF. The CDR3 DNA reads TGTGCCAGCAGTTCCCTCTGGACTAGGGGGAGGGCCAATGAGCAGTTCTTC.

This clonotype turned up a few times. Written as DNA, the CDR3 is TGTGCCAGCAGCTTGGTCACTAGCGGCCGCACAGATACGCAGTATTTT. Its protein product is CASSLVTSGRTDTQYF. The V call is TRBV5-6, the J call TRBJ2-3; 8 bases are a match to TRBD2. The length of the CDR3 is 16 residues. CDR1 is SGHDT, CDR2 YYEEEE, per germline. J gave up 1 base and V 0 bases, and 4 bases lay outside the gene matches.

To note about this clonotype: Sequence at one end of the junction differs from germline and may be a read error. CDR3 in DNA: TGTACCAGCAGTCTCAGGGGACTAGCGGGAGGAATGAGCACAGATACGCAGTATTTT. This gives the protein CTSSLRGLAGGMSTDTQYF. V is TRBV2 and J is TRBJ2-3, with TRBD2 matching over 15 bases. The CDR3 length is 19 residues. CDR1 is SNHLY, CDR2 FYNNEI, per germline.

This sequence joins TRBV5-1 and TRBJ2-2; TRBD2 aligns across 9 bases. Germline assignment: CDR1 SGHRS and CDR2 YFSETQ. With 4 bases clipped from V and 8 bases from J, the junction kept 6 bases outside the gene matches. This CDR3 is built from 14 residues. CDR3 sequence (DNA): TGCGCCAGCAGCCAGGGACTAGCTTTGGGGGAGCTGTTTTTT. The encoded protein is CASSQGLALGELFF. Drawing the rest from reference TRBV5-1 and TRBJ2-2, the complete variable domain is KAGVTQTPRYLIKTRGQQVTLSCSPISGHRSVSWYQQTPGQGLQFLFEYFSETQRNKGNFPGRFSGRQFSNSRSEMNVSTLELGDSALYLCASSQGLALGELFFGEGSRLTVL.

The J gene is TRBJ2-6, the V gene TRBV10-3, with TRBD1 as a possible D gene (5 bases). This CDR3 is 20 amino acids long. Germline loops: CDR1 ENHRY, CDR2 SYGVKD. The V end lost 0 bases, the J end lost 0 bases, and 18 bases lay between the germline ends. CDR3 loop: CAISESTGQGLPSGANVLTF. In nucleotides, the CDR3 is TGTGCCATCAGTGAGTCGACGGGTCAGGGCTTGCCCTCTGGGGCCAACGTCCTGACTTTC.

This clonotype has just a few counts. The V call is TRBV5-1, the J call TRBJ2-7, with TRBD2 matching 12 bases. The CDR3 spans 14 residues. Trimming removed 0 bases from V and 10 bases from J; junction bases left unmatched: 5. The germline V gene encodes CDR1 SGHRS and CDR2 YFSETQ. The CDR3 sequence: CASSLGLAGESQYF. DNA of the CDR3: TGCGCCAGCAGCTTGGGACTAGCGGGAGAATCCCAGTACTTC.

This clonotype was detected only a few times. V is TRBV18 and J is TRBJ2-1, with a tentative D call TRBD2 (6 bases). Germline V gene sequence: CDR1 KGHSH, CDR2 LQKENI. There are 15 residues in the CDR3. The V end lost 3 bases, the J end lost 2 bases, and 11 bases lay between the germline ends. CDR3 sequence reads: CASSPWDSAYNEQFF. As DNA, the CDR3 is TGTGCCAGCTCACCTTGGGACTCAGCCTACAATGAGCAGTTCTTC.